The sequence of this T cell receptor (beta chain) was determined in a study of post-analysis software for immune sequencing data. In the study overall: Relapsing-remitting, secondary progressive and progressive-relapsing forms of multiple sclerosis all featured among disease courses. Findings and caveats of the study: In patients, about 5 TRBV segments were more frequent than in controls, with TRBV5-6, TRBV5-1 and TRBV20-1 among them. Strong same-batch co-clustering of samples appeared with F measure clustering. Versus controls, multiple sclerosis patients showed significantly lower diversity (normalized Chao1).

This CDR3 spans 14 amino acids. V shed 0 bases and J shed 5 bases, with 8 bases lying between them. The germline V gene encodes CDR1 SNHLY and CDR2 FYNNEI. The sample holds a few counts of this clonotype. Its antigen remains unknown. Included in the TCR beta cDNA libraries were unique molecular identifiers. Researchers reported some 500,000 cDNA molecules coming from roughly 1 to 10 million T cells. Via MiXCR, TCRdb re-called the PCR reads, giving one row per CDR3 protein. Of some 700,000 distinct CDR3 sequences in the sample, roughly three fifths were seen once. The sequencing sample was made of blood. The chain has TRBV2 and TRBJ2-1; the D is unclear. The sequence was collected from a girl aged 2 to 9 with multiple sclerosis. The CDR3 DNA follows: TGTGCCAGCAGTGAAGCAACCCGGAACAATGAGCAGTTCTTC. Encoded protein: CASSEATRNNEQFF.